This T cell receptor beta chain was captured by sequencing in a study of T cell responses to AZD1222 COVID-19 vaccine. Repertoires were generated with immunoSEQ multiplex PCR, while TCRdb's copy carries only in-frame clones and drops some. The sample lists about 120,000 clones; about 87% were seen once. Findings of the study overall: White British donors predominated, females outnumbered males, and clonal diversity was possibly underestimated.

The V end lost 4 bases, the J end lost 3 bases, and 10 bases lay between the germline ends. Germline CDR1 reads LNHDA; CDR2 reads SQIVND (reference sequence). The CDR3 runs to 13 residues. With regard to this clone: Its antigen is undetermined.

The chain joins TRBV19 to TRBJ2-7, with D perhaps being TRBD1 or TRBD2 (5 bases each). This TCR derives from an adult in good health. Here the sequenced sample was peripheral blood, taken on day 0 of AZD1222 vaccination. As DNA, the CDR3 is TGTGCCAGTAGTAAGGGACGGAACTACGAGCAGTACTTC. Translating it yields CASSKGRNYEQYF.